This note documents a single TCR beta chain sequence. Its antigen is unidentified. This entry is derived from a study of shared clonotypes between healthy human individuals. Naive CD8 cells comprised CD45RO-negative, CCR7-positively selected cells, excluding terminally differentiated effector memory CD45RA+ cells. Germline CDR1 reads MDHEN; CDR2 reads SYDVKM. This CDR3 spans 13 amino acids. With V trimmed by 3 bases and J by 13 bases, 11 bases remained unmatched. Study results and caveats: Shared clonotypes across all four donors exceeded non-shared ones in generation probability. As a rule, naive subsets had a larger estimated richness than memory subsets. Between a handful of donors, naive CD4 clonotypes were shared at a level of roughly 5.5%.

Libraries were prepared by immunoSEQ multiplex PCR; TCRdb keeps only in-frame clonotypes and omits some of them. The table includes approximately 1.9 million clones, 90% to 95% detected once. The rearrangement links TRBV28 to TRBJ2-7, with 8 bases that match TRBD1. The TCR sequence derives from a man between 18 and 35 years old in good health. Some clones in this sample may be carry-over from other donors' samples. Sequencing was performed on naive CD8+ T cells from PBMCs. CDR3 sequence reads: CASSFQPGGKEYF. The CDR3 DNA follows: TGTGCCAGCAGTTTTCAACCAGGGGGCAAGGAATACTTC.